This T cell receptor beta chain emerged from a study of T cells in Graves' hyperthyroidism and ophthalmopathy. Cells are PBMCs isolated from 10 ml of fresh blood. The table lists this clonotype with many counts. Its antigen is currently unknown. Regarding the study as a whole: A model of 13 V-J pairs discriminated ophthalmopathy from stable hyperthyroidism. The model anticipated ophthalmopathy a median around six months pre-onset. The majority of expanded thyroid clonotypes above 0.001 also appeared in blood.

Regions amplified from RNA transcripts were the TCR beta CDR3 regions. Researchers ran a first-round RT-PCR on the TCR CDR3 using the HTBI primer set. TCRdb called the multiplex PCR reads again in MiXCR, with one record for every CDR3 protein. The sample includes hundreds of thousands of distinct CDR3 sequences, under 15% of them seen just once. Germline V CDR1 and CDR2: SGHAT, FQNNGV. Germline trimming cut 5 bases from V and 7 bases from J; bases unmatched to any gene: 8. The CDR3 is 14 amino acids. This receptor was obtained from a woman between 35 and 50 years old with Graves' ophthalmopathy. The sample consisted of blood. This chain connects TRBV11-2 to TRBJ2-1, with TRBD2 matching 7 bases. Here the CDR3 reads CASSPAGDVNEQFF. CDR3 DNA: TGTGCCAGCAGCCCCGCGGGAGACGTGAATGAGCAGTTCTTC. The full variable domain, in which reference TRBV11-2 and TRBJ2-1 provide the parts outside the CDR3, is EAGVAQSPRYKIIEKRQSVAFWCNPISGHATLYWYQQILGQGPKLLIQFQNNGVVDDSQLPKDRFSAERLKGVDSTLKIQPAKLEDSAVYLCASSPAGDVNEQFFGPGTRLTVL.